This is a list of T cell receptor beta chains from one sample in a study of blood T cell repertoires in COVID-19. Clones were read by immunoSEQ multiplex PCR, and TCRdb kept only the in-frame ones, dropping some. The sample lists roughly 150,000 clones; about 77% were seen once. Sample: peripheral blood. The origin of the receptors is a woman older than 75 with acute or convalescent COVID-19. Both conserved end residues are part of each CDR3. D genes are given only for firm matches. Only some rows state a clone size, as once, few, many or a class for expanded clones.

j_gene: TRBJ2-1
v_gene: TRBV30
abundance: -
d_gene: -
CDR3nt: TGTGCCTGGAGAGCGCGCGGCAATGAGCAGTTCTTC
CDR3aa: CAWRARGNEQFF

j_gene: TRBJ2-2
v_gene: TRBV7-3
abundance: -
d_gene: -
CDR3nt: TGTGCCAGCAGCTTGGGACAACCGTCCGGGGAGCTGTTTTTT
CDR3aa: CASSLGQPSGELFF

j_gene: TRBJ1-2
v_gene: TRBV5-1
abundance: -
d_gene: TRBD1
CDR3nt: TGCGCCAGCAGCTCCACCCCCCGGACAGGGTCAGACTATGGCTACACCTTC
CDR3aa: CASSSTPRTGSDYGYTF

j_gene: TRBJ2-2
v_gene: TRBV5-8
abundance: -
d_gene: -
CDR3nt: TGTGCCAGCAGGGACGGATTACAGGGCACCGGGGAGCTGTTTTTT
CDR3aa: CASRDGLQGTGELFF

j_gene: TRBJ1-2
v_gene: TRBV19
abundance: -
d_gene: TRBD1
CDR3nt: TGTGCCAGTAGTATATGGCCCGGGACAGGAGAGTCCGGCTACACCTTC
CDR3aa: CASSIWPGTGESGYTF

j_gene: TRBJ2-5
v_gene: TRBV2
abundance: -
d_gene: TRBD2
CDR3nt: TGTGCCAGCAGTGGACTAGCTGATGAAGAGACCCAGTACTTC
CDR3aa: CASSGLADEETQYF

j_gene: TRBJ2-1
v_gene: TRBV30
abundance: -
d_gene: TRBD2
CDR3nt: TGTGCCTGGACCGCATTAGCGGGCTCGTACAATGAGCAGTTCTTC
CDR3aa: CAWTALAGSYNEQFF

j_gene: TRBJ1-1
v_gene: TRBV19
abundance: -
d_gene: TRBD1
CDR3nt: TGTGCCAGTAGACGGGGGACAGAGAATGAAGCTTTCTTT
CDR3aa: CASRRGTENEAFF

j_gene: TRBJ1-2
v_gene: TRBV5-5
abundance: few
d_gene: -
CDR3nt: TGTGCCAGCAGCTTGGGGCCATTTCCTAACTATGGCTACACCTTC
CDR3aa: CASSLGPFPNYGYTF

j_gene: TRBJ1-1
v_gene: TRBV18
abundance: -
d_gene: TRBD1
CDR3nt: TGTGCCAGCTCACCAAGGGGGCAGACCAGAAGGGACACTGAAGCTTTCTTT
CDR3aa: CASSPRGQTRRDTEAFF

j_gene: TRBJ2-7
v_gene: TRBV3-1/TRBV3-2
abundance: -
d_gene: -
CDR3nt: TGTGCCAGCAGCCAGCGAGGGTGGGAGCAGTACTTC
CDR3aa: CASSQRGWEQYF

j_gene: TRBJ2-5
v_gene: TRBV5-1
abundance: -
d_gene: TRBD2
CDR3nt: TGCGCCAGCAGCGTGGGGGGACTAGCGGGAGGGCGCCCCTTTCAAGAGACCCAGTACTTC
CDR3aa: CASSVGGLAGGRPFQETQYF

j_gene: TRBJ2-2
v_gene: TRBV19
abundance: -
d_gene: TRBD2
CDR3nt: TGTGCCAGTATTTTACTTGCACTAGCGGAACGGGGGAACACCGGGGAGCTGTTTTTT
CDR3aa: CASILLALAERGNTGELFF

j_gene: TRBJ2-7
v_gene: TRBV14
abundance: -
d_gene: -
CDR3nt: TGTGCCAGCAGCCAATCCCTGGGGGCAAGGGAGCAGTACTTC
CDR3aa: CASSQSLGAREQYF